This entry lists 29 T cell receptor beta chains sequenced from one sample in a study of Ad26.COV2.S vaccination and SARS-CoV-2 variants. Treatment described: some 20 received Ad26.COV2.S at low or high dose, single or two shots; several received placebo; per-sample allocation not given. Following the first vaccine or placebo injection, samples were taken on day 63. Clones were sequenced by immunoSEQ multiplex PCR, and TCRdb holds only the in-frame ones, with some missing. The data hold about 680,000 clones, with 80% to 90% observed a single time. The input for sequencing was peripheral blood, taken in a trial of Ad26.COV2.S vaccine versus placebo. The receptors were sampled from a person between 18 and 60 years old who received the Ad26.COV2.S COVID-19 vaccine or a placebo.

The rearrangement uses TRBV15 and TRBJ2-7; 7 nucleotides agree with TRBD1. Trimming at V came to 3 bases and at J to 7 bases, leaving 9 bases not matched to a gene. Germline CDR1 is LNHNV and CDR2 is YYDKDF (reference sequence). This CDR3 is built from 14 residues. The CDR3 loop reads CATSRGGDSEEQYF. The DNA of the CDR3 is TGTGCCACCAGCAGGGGTGGGGACAGTGAGGAGCAGTACTTC.

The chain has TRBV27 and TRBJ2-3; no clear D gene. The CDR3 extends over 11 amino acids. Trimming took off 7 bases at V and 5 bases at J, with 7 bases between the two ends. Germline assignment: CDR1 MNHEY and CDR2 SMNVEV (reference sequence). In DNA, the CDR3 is TGTGCCAGCACTATGGGAGATACGCAGTATTTT. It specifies CASTMGDTQYF.

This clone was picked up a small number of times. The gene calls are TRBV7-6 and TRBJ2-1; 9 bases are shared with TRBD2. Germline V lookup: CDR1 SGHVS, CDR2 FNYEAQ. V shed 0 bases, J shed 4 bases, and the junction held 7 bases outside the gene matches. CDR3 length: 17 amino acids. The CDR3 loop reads CASSLAVAGDKYNEQFF. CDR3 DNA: TGTGCCAGCAGCTTAGCGGTAGCGGGGGACAAGTACAATGAGCAGTTCTTC. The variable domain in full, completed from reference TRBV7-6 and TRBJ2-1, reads GAGVSQSPRYKVTKRGQDVALRCDPISGHVSLYWYRQALGQGPEFLTYFNYEAQQDKSGLPNDRFSAERPEGSISTLTIQRTEQRDSAMYRCASSLAVAGDKYNEQFFGPGTRLTVL.

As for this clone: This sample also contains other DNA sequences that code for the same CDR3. Here the CDR3 DNA reads TGTGCCTGGAGTGCCGGACTTAATTCACCCCTCCACTTT. This gives the protein CAWSAGLNSPLHF. This chain uses TRBV30 with TRBJ1-6; D not resolved. Germline lookup yields CDR1 GTSNPN and CDR2 SVGIG (reference sequence). The length of the CDR3 is 13 residues. V was clipped by 1 base and J by 6 bases, with 7 bases between them.

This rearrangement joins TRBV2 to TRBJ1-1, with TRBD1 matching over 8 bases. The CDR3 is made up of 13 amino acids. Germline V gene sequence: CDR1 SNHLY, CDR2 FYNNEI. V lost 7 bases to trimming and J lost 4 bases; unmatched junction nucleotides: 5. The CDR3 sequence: CASNDRGTTEAFF. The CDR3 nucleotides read TGTGCCAGCAACGACAGGGGAACCACTGAAGCTTTCTTT.

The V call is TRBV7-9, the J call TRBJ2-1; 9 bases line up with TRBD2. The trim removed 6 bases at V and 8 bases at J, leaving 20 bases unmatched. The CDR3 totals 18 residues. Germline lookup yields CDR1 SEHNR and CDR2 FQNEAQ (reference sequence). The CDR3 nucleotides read TGTGCCAGCAGTAGTAGAGGGGCTAGCGGGATTTGGGGGGATGAGCAGTTCTTC. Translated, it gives CASSSRGASGIWGDEQFF.

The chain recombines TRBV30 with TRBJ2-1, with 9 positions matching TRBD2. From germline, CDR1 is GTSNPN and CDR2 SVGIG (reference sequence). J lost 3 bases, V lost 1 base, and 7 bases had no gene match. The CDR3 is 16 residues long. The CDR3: CAWSGIAGVVYNEQFF. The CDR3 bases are TGTGCCTGGAGTGGAATAGCGGGAGTAGTCTACAATGAGCAGTTCTTC.

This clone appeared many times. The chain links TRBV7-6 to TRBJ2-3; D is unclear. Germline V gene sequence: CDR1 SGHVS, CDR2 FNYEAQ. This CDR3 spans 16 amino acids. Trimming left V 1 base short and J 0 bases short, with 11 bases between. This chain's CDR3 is CASSLGRGQSTDTQYF. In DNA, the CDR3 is TGTGCCAGCAGCTTAGGAAGAGGCCAGAGCACAGATACGCAGTATTTT.

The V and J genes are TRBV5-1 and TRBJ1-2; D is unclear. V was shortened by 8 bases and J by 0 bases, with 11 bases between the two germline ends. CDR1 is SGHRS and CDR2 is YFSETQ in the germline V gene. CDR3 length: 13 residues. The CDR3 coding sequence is TGCGCCAGTCGGGCCCGAGCTAACTATGGCTACACCTTC. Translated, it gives CASRARANYGYTF.

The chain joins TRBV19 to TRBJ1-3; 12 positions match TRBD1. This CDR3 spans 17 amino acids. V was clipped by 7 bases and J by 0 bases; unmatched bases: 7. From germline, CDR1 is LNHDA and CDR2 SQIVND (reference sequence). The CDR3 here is CASMGTGGPNSGNTIYF. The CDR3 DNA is TGTGCCAGTATGGGGACAGGGGGCCCTAACTCTGGAAACACCATATATTTT.

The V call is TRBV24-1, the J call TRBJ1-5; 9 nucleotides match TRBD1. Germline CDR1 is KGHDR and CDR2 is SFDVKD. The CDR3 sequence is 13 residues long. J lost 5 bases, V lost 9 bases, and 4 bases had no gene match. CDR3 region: CATRDREDQPQHF. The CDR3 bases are TGTGCCACCCGGGACAGGGAGGATCAGCCCCAGCATTTT.

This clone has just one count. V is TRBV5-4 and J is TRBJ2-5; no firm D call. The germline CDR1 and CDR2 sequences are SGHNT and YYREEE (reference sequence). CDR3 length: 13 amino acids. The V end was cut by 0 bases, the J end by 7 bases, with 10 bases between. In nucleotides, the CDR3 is TGTGCCAGCAGCTTGGATTCCCCGATGACCCAGTACTTC. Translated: CASSLDSPMTQYF.

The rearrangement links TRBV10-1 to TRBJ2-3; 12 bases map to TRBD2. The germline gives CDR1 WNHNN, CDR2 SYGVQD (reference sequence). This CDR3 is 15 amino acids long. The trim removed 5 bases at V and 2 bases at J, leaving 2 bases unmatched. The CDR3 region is CASSLAGGATDTQYF. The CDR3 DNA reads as TGCGCCAGCAGTCTAGCGGGAGGGGCCACAGATACGCAGTATTTT.

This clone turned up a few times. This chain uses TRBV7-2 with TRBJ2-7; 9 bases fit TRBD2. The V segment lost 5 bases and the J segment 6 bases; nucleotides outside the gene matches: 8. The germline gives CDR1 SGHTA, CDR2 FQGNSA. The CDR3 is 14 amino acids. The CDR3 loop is CASSPQIAGAEQYF. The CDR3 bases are TGTGCCAGCAGCCCGCAAATAGCGGGAGCCGAGCAGTACTTC.

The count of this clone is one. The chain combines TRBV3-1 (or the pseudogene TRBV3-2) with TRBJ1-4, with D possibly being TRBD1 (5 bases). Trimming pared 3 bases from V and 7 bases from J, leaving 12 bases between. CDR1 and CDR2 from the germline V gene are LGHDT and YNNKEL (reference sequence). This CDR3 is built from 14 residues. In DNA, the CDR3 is TGTGCCAGCAGCCAGGACACCCGGAGTGAAAAACTGTTTTTT. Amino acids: CASSQDTRSEKLFF.

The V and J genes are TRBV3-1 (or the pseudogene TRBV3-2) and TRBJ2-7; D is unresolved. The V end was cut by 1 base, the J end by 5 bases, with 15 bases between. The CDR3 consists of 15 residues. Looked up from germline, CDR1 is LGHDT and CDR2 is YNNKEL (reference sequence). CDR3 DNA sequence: TGTGCCAGCAGCCAAGGGTCCCTCACCCCCAACGAGCAGTACTTC. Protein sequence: CASSQGSLTPNEQYF.

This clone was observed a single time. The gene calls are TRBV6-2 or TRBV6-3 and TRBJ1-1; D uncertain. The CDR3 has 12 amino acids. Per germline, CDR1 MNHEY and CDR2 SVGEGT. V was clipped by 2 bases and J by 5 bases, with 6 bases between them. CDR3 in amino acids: CASSYPSTEAFF. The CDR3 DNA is TGTGCCAGCAGTTACCCTAGTACTGAAGCTTTCTTT.

This CDR3 is CASRTGINYGYTF. CDR3 coding DNA: TGTGCCAGCCGGACAGGGATTAACTATGGCTACACCTTC. The chain is built from TRBV19 and TRBJ1-2; 8 nucleotides match TRBD1. The germline CDR1 and CDR2 sequences are LNHDA and SQIVND (reference sequence). The trim removed 9 bases at V and 1 base at J, leaving 4 bases unmatched. The CDR3 runs 13 residues.

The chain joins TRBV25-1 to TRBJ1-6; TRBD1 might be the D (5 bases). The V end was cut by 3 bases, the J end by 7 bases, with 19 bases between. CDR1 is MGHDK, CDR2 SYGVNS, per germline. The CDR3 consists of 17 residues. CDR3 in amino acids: CASSDFRPGRRNSPLHF. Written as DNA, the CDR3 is TGTGCCAGCAGTGACTTTAGACCGGGACGGAGAAATTCACCCCTCCACTTT. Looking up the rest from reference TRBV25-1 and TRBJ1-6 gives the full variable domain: EADIYQTPRYLVIGTGKKITLECSQTMGHDKMYWYQQDPGMELHLIHYSYGVNSTEKGDLSSESTVSRIRTEHFPLTLESARPSHTSQYLCASSDFRPGRRNSPLHFGNGTRLTVT.

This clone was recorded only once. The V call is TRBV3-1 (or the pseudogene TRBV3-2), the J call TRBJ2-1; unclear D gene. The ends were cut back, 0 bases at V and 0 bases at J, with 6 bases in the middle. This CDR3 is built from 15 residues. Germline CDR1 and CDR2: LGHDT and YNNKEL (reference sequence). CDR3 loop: CASSQEVGSYNEQFF. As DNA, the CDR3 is TGTGCCAGCAGCCAAGAGGTCGGCTCCTACAATGAGCAGTTCTTC.

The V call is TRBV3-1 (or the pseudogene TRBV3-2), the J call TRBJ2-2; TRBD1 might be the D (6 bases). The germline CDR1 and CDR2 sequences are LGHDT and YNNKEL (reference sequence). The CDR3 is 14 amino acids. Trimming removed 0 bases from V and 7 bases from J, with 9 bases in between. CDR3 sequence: CASSQETGYGELFF. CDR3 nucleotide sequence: TGTGCCAGCAGCCAAGAGACAGGCTACGGGGAGCTGTTTTTT.

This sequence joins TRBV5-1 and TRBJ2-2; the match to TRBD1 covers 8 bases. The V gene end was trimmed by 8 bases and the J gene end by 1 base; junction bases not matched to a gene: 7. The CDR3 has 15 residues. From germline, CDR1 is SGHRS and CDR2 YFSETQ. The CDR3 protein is CASGTGTGNTGELFF. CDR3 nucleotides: TGCGCCAGTGGGACCGGGACAGGGAACACCGGGGAGCTGTTTTTT.

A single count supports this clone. The CDR3 sequence: CASSPPQSSYNEQFF. CDR3 DNA: TGTGCCAGCAGTCCCCCACAGAGCTCCTACAATGAGCAGTTCTTC. V and J are TRBV25-1 and TRBJ2-1; no clear D gene. Germline assignment: CDR1 MGHDK and CDR2 SYGVNS. This CDR3 spans 15 amino acids. V was shortened by 5 bases and J by 0 bases, with 11 bases between the two germline ends.

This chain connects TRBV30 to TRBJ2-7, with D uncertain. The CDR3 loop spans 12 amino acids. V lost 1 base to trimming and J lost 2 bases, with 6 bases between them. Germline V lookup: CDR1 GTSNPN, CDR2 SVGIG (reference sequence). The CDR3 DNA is TGTGCCTGGAGTGGCGGCGCCTACGAGCAGTACTTC. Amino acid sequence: CAWSGGAYEQYF.

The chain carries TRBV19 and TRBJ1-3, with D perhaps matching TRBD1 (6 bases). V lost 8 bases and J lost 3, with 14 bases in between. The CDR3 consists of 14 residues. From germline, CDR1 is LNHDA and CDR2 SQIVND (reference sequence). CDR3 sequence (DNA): TGTGCCAGTTACTCAGGGGCCGGTGGAAACACCATATATTTT. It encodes CASYSGAGGNTIYF.

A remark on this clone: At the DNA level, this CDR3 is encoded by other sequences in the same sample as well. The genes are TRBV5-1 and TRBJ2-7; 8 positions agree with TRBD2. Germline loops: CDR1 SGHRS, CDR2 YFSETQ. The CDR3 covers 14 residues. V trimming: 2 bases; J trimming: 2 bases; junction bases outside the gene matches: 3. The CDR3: CASSLAGVAYEQYF. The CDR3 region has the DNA TGCGCCAGCAGCTTAGCGGGAGTGGCCTACGAGCAGTACTTC.

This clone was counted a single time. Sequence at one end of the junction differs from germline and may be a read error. Written as DNA, the CDR3 is TGTGCCAGCAGTTTAGAAAGGCCCCGGTTGGATTTT. Amino acid sequence: CASSLERPRLDF. The chain employs TRBV12-3 or TRBV12-4 and TRBJ1-5, with no clear D. The CDR3 spans 12 residues.

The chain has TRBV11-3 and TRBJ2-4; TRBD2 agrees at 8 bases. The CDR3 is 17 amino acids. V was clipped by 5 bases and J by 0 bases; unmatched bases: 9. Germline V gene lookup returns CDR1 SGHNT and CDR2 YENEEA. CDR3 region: CASSPGLAAIAKNIQYF. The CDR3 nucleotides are TGTGCCAGCAGCCCCGGACTAGCCGCCATAGCCAAAAACATTCAGTACTTC.

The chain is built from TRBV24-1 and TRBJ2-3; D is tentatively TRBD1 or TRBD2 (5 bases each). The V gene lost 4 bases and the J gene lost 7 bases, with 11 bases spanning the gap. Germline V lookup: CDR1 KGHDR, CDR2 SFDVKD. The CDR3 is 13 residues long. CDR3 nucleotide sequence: TGTGCCACCAGTGACCGGGACGCGTATACGCAGTATTTT. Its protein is CATSDRDAYTQYF.